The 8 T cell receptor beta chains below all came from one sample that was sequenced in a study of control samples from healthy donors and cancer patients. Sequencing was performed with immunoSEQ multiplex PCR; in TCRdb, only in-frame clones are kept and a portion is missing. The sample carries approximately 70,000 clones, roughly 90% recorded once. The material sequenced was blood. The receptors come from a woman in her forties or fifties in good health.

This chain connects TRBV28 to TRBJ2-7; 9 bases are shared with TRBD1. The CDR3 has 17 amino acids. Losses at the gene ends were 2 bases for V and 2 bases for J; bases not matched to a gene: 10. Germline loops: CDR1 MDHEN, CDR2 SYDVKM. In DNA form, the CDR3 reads TGTGCCAGCAGTTTACTCGACTCCGGGACAGGGACCTACGAGCAGTACTTC. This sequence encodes CASSLLDSGTGTYEQYF.

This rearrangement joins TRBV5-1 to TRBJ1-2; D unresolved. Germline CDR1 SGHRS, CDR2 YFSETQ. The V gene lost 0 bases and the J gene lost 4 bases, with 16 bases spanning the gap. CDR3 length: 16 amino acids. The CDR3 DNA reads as TGCGCCAGCAGCTTGGTTGGCGGGTCGGGTGGCTATGGCTACACCTTC. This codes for CASSLVGGSGGYGYTF.

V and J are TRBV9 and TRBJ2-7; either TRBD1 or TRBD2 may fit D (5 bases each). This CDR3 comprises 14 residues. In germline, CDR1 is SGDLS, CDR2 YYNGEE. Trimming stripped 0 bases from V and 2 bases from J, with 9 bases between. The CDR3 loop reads CASSVGQGPYEQYF. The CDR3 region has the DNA TGTGCCAGCAGCGTAGGTCAGGGACCCTACGAGCAGTACTTC.

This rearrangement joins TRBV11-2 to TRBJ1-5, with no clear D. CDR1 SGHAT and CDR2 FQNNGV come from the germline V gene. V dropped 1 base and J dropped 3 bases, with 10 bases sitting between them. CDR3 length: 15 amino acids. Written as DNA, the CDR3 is TGTGCCAGCAGCTTAGGAAGGACGGACAATCAGCCCCAGCATTTT. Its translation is CASSLGRTDNQPQHF.

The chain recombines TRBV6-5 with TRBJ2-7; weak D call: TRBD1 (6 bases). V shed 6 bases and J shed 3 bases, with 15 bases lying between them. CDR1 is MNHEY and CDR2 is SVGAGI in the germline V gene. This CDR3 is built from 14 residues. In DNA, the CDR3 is TGTGCCAGCAGCAGGACAGAACAGCTCTACGAGCAGTACTTC. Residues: CASSRTEQLYEQYF.

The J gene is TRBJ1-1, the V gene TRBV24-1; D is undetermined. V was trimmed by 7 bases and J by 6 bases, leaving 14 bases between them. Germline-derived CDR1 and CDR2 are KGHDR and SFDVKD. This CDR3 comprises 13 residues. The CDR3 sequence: CATSLSGGSEAFF. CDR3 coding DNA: TGTGCCACCAGCCTCAGCGGAGGCTCTGAAGCTTTCTTT.

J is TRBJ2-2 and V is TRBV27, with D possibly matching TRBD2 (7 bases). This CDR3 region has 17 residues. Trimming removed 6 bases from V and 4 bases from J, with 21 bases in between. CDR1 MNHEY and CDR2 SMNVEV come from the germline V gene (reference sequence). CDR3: CASSHRLGGRGTGELFF. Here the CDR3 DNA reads TGTGCCAGCAGCCACCGGCTCGGGGGGCGGGGCACCGGGGAGCTGTTTTTT.

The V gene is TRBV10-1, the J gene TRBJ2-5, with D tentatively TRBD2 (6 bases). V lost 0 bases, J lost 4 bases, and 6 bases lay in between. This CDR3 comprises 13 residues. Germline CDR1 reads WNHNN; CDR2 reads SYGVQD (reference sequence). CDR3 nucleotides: TGCGCCAGCAGTGAGTCCGGGGGAGAGACCCAGTACTTC. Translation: CASSESGGETQYF.